These T cell receptor beta chains were read from a single sample in a study of identical twins. One entry per CDR3 protein results from TCRdb running MiXCR on the 5' RACE reads. The data hold 200,000 to 250,000 distinct CDR3 sequences, with roughly 7.1% observed a single time. The data were also submitted as part of a second study, on T cells expressing NK-cell markers.

Sequenced input: CD8+ T cells sorted from blood. These receptors were taken from a woman aged 18-29 years in good health. Both conserved end residues are part of each CDR3. Fields, in order: CDR3 DNA, CDR3 protein, clone size, V gene, D gene, J gene. D genes are given only for firm matches. Rows may omit the clone size; those that give it use once, few, many or a size class.

TGTGCCAGCAGCCCCCGAATGCTAGCGGGACCCTTAGATACGCAGTATTTT	CASSPRMLAGPLDTQYF	NA	TRBV3-1	TRBD2	TRBJ2-3
TGTGCCACCAGCAGTTCTGGACGGAACACTGAAGCTTTCTTT	CATSSSGRNTEAFF	many	TRBV15	NA	TRBJ1-1
TGTGCCAGCATGCGGGGAGGGGGCTGGGGGGGCAATCAGCCCCAGCATTTT	CASMRGGGWGGNQPQHF	NA	TRBV27	TRBD1	TRBJ1-5
TGTGCCAGCAGCGCGGGACCTGATGAATCCTACAATGAGCAGTTCTTC	CASSAGPDESYNEQFF	many	TRBV5-5	NA	TRBJ2-1
TGTGCCAGCAGCTTAGGCGGGTCTAGCGGGAGTCCCAACTACAATGAGCAGTTCTTC	CASSLGGSSGSPNYNEQFF	few	TRBV11-1	TRBD2	TRBJ2-1
TGCAGCGTTGAGGACAGGGTTACATTCCCCTACGAGCAGTACTTC	CSVEDRVTFPYEQYF	many	TRBV29-1	TRBD1	TRBJ2-7
TGTGCCAGCAGTTGGAGGGAGTCTGGGTACGAGCAGTACTTC	CASSWRESGYEQYF	few	TRBV27	NA	TRBJ2-7
TGTGCCAGCAGTGAAGCCTTGATTTGGGTTATCCCCTACGAGCAGTACTTC	CASSEALIWVIPYEQYF	NA	TRBV2	NA	TRBJ2-7
TGCAGTGCCAGACTAGCGGGGGCATTCACAGATACGCAGTATTTT	CSARLAGAFTDTQYF	many	TRBV20-1	TRBD2	TRBJ2-3
TGTGCCAGCAGCTTAGCTGTTCTTGGGGATACGCAGTATTTT	CASSLAVLGDTQYF	many	TRBV7-9	NA	TRBJ2-3
TGTGCCAGCCTTGGGGGAGGTGAAGCTTTCTTT	CASLGGGEAFF	many	TRBV6-6	NA	TRBJ1-1
TGTGCCAGCAGCGAAATCGGACTTGCTGCCGAGCAGTACTTC	CASSEIGLAAEQYF	few	TRBV7-6	NA	TRBJ2-7
TGTGCCAGCACCGGAGGCAGGACTAGCGGGGGGAATGAGCAGTTCTTC	CASTGGRTSGGNEQFF	few	TRBV6-1	TRBD2	TRBJ2-1
TGTGCCAGCAGTTTATCACGGGGACTAACCTACGAGCAGTACTTC	CASSLSRGLTYEQYF	few	TRBV27	TRBD2	TRBJ2-7
TGTGCCAGCATCGGGGGGGGGGGACTCACAGATACGCAGTATTTT	CASIGGGGLTDTQYF	few	TRBV12-3/TRBV12-4	TRBD2	TRBJ2-3
TGCAGCGTCACCCGGGACAGAAGCACAGATACGCAGTATTTT	CSVTRDRSTDTQYF	many	TRBV29-1	TRBD1	TRBJ2-3
TGTGCCAGCAGGATGGACCCGAACACCGGGGAGCTGTTTTTT	CASRMDPNTGELFF	many	TRBV27	NA	TRBJ2-2
TGCGCCAGCAGTTATACCGGGACAGGGAACTACGAGCAGTACTTC	CASSYTGTGNYEQYF	many	TRBV5-1	TRBD1	TRBJ2-7
TGTGCCAGACAGGAAGTAGCAGATACGCAGTATTTT	CARQEVADTQYF	few	TRBV2	NA	TRBJ2-3
TGTGCCAGCTCACCAAACGGGGAGACCCAGTACTTC	CASSPNGETQYF	many	TRBV18	NA	TRBJ2-5
TGCGCCAGCAGTGACATTCCGGACGGAGGGAAGCAGACCCAGTACTTC	CASSDIPDGGKQTQYF	few	TRBV10-1	NA	TRBJ2-5
TGCGCCAGCAGCCGGACAAGGATAGAGGCCCAAGTGGAGCAGTTCTTC	CASSRTRIEAQVEQFF	few	TRBV4-1	NA	TRBJ2-1
TGTGCCAGCAGTGAATCGGGGGGTTGGAACGAGCAGTACTTC	CASSESGGWNEQYF	many	TRBV25-1	TRBD2	TRBJ2-7
TGCAGTGCTTTTCCGGACAGTGGCACTGAAGCTTTCTTT	CSAFPDSGTEAFF	few	TRBV20-1	NA	TRBJ1-1
TGCGCCAGCAGCTACTCTAGGGGCGCATATCGGTGGTACGGAGCTTTCTTT	CASSYSRGAYRWYGAFF	many	TRBV5-1	NA	TRBJ1-1
TGTGCCAGCAGTTACGGTTCGGAGCAGTTCTTC	CASSYGSEQFF	few	TRBV6-2/TRBV6-3	NA	TRBJ2-1
TGTGCCAGCAGTTTGGACAGGACCGCCTTCTATGGCTACACCTTC	CASSLDRTAFYGYTF	NA	TRBV12-3/TRBV12-4	TRBD1	TRBJ1-2
TGTGCCACCAGTGATTTGCTCGCCGGGGAGCTGTTTTTT	CATSDLLAGELFF	few	TRBV24-1	NA	TRBJ2-2
TGTGCCAGCAGCTTGGAAGGGGACGGGGGAGATACGCAGTATTTT	CASSLEGDGGDTQYF	NA	TRBV5-5	NA	TRBJ2-3
TGTGCCAGCAGCTTAGATGCGGTGGAGCTGTTTTTT	CASSLDAVELFF	few	TRBV7-9	NA	TRBJ2-2
TGTGCCAGCAGCGTAGGAGGTACTAGCGGGTCCTACGAGCAGTACTTC	CASSVGGTSGSYEQYF	few	TRBV9	TRBD2	TRBJ2-7
TGCGCCAGCAGCCAAGCAATGGAGGGAGCCTACGAGCAGTACTTC	CASSQAMEGAYEQYF	NA	TRBV4-1	NA	TRBJ2-7
TGTGCCAGCAGCCAAGAGGGTAGTCAGGGGACGAATGAGCAGTTCTTC	CASSQEGSQGTNEQFF	many	TRBV3-1	NA	TRBJ2-1
TGCAGTGCATTTGACCAGGGTCAGTTCTTC	CSAFDQGQFF	NA	TRBV20-1	NA	TRBJ2-1
TGCAGCGTTGATTTGCGGGGGGACTCCTACAATGAGCAGTTCTTC	CSVDLRGDSYNEQFF	few	TRBV29-1	TRBD2	TRBJ2-1
TGCGCCAGCAGCCCAGGGATTCACGGGGAGCTGTTTTTT	CASSPGIHGELFF	few	TRBV4-3	NA	TRBJ2-2
TGTGCCAGCCGAGGGCAGGGGATTTACAATGAGCAGTTCTTC	CASRGQGIYNEQFF	few	TRBV7-9	NA	TRBJ2-1
TGTGCCATCAGTGAGACCACTAGCGGGAGAAGGTCAGATACGCAGTATTTT	CAISETTSGRRSDTQYF	few	TRBV10-3	TRBD2	TRBJ2-3
TGTGCCAGCAACCGGAGGGGGATGAACACTGAAGCTTTCTTT	CASNRRGMNTEAFF	NA	TRBV11-3	NA	TRBJ1-1
TGTGCCAGCAGTTTAAGGTCCATTAATTCACCCCTCCACTTT	CASSLRSINSPLHF	NA	TRBV12-3/TRBV12-4	NA	TRBJ1-6
TGTGCCAGCAGCCAACTAGCGGGAGGGCCTACGTATGAGCAGTTCTTC	CASSQLAGGPTYEQFF	few	TRBV9	TRBD2	TRBJ2-1
TGTGCCAGCAGTTCGCAGGGGGTCCGCTACGAGCAGTACTTC	CASSSQGVRYEQYF	NA	TRBV6-5	TRBD1	TRBJ2-7
TGTGCCAGGTGGCGGGACAGGGTTTACAATGAGCAGTTCTTC	CARWRDRVYNEQFF	few	TRBV2	TRBD1	TRBJ2-1
TGTGCCAGCAGCTCCGACCCTGAGCAGTACTTC	CASSSDPEQYF	few	TRBV5-8	NA	TRBJ2-7
TGTGCCAGCAGCCAAGATACCCCTCCGGAGCAGTTCTTC	CASSQDTPPEQFF	NA	TRBV4-2	NA	TRBJ2-1
TGTGCCAGCAGCGCTCAGGACTACCCTGGAGAGACCCAGTACTTC	CASSAQDYPGETQYF	few	TRBV9	NA	TRBJ2-5
TGTGCCAGCAGCGGGGTGAATGAGCAGTTCTTC	CASSGVNEQFF	many	TRBV7-9	NA	TRBJ2-1
TGCGCCAGCAGCTTGGGGAACTGGGACAGTGGAGAGACCCAGTACTTC	CASSLGNWDSGETQYF	many	TRBV5-1	TRBD1	TRBJ2-5
TGTGCCAGCAGCAGGGCCGGCGATACGCAGTATTTT	CASSRAGDTQYF	many	TRBV25-1	NA	TRBJ2-3
TGTGCCAGCAGCTTGACCGGGAGTAGAACCGGGGAGCTGTTTTTT	CASSLTGSRTGELFF	NA	TRBV13	NA	TRBJ2-2
TGTGCCAGCAGCTTATGGGGGGACTTAGCCAAAAACATTCAGTACTTC	CASSLWGDLAKNIQYF	NA	TRBV7-8	NA	TRBJ2-4
TGTGCCAGCAGGGAGGCGGACAGGCCGCGGCATGGCTACACCTTC	CASREADRPRHGYTF	few	TRBV27	TRBD1	TRBJ1-2
TGCAGCGTGGAAACCAACACTGAAGCTTTCTTT	CSVETNTEAFF	few	TRBV29-1	NA	TRBJ1-1
TGTGCCAGCACTCCGACGGGGGGCTGGGGCTACACCTTC	CASTPTGGWGYTF	few	TRBV12-3/TRBV12-4	NA	TRBJ1-2
TGTGCCAGCAGTTTACTCCTTGCGGGGGGGTCGAATACGCAGTATTTT	CASSLLLAGGSNTQYF	NA	TRBV27	TRBD2	TRBJ2-3
TGCAGCGTTGAAGACTCTCAGGGCTACACCTTC	CSVEDSQGYTF	few	TRBV29-1	NA	TRBJ1-2
TGTGCCAGCAGCTTGCCAACAGATGCGCGGGGCTACACCTTC	CASSLPTDARGYTF	few	TRBV7-6	NA	TRBJ1-2
TGTGCCAGCAGCTTAAATGCGGGGGGTTACCCCAATGAGCAGTTCTTC	CASSLNAGGYPNEQFF	few	TRBV11-3	TRBD2	TRBJ2-1
TGTGCCAATCACGAGCAGTACTTC	CANHEQYF	few	TRBV28	NA	TRBJ2-7
TGCGCCAGCAGCCCGGGAGGGCCCTGGTACGAGCAGTACTTC	CASSPGGPWYEQYF	few	TRBV5-1	TRBD2	TRBJ2-7